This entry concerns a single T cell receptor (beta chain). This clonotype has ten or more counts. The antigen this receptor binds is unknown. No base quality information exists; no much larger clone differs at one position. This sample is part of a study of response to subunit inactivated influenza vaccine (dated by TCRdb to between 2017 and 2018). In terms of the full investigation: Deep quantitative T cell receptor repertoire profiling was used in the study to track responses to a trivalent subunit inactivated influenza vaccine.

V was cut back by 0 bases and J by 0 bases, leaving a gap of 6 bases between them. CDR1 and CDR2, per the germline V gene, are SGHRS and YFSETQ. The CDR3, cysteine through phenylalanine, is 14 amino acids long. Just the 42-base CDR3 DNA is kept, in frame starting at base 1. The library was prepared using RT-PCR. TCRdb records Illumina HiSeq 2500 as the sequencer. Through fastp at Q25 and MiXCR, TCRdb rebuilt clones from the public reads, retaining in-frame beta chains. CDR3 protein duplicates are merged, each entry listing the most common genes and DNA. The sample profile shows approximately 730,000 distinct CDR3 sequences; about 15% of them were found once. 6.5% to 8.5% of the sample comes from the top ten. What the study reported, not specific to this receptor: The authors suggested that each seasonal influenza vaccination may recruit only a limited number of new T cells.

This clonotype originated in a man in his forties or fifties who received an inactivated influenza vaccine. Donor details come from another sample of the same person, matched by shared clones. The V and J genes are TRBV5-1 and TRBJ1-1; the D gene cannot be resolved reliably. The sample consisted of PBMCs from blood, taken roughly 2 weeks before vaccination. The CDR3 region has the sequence CASSLAEVNTEAFF. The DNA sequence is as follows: TGCGCCAGCAGCTTGGCCGAGGTGAACACTGAAGCTTTCTTT. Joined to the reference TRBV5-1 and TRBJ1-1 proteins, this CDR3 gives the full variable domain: KAGVTQTPRYLIKTRGQQVTLSCSPISGHRSVSWYQQTPGQGLQFLFEYFSETQRNKGNFPGRFSGRQFSNSRSEMNVSTLELGDSALYLCASSLAEVNTEAFFGQGTRLTVV.